These T cell receptor beta chains were read from a single sample in a study of blood T cell repertoires in COVID-19. TCRdb's copy holds only in-frame clones and misses some; the assay was immunoSEQ multiplex PCR. The table has about 84,000 clones, approximately 81% seen once. The sample was peripheral blood. The receptors here all came from an elderly woman with acute or convalescent COVID-19. The CDR3 runs from the conserved cysteine through the conserved F or W. A row's size may be missing; if present it is once, few, many or a size class.

J: TRBJ1-1
size: -
V: TRBV7-9
CDR3: CASSLDLGRDTEAFF

J: TRBJ1-1
size: once
V: TRBV12-3/TRBV12-4
CDR3: CASSDRVGAFF

J: TRBJ1-2
size: -
V: TRBV6-1
CDR3: CASSDGTGNGYTF

J: TRBJ1-5
size: few
V: TRBV2
CDR3: CASSGMTGTGNQPQHF

J: TRBJ2-7
size: -
V: TRBV29-1
CDR3: CSVMSGGSSYEQYF

J: TRBJ1-4
size: -
V: TRBV7-8
CDR3: CASSSRTGTNEKLFF

J: TRBJ1-2
size: -
V: TRBV27
CDR3: CASSFDSYGYTF

J: TRBJ2-7
size: -
V: TRBV24-1
CDR3: CATSDTGTSYEQYF

J: TRBJ2-1
size: -
V: TRBV7-2
CDR3: CASSLPPEDVKAYNEQFF

J: TRBJ1-2
size: -
V: TRBV3-1/TRBV3-2
CDR3: CASRGSGQEYGYTF

J: TRBJ1-1
size: -
V: TRBV20-1
CDR3: CSVRANTEAFF

J: TRBJ1-2
size: -
V: TRBV9
CDR3: CASSAPTGEDYGYTF

J: TRBJ2-1
size: -
V: TRBV7-9
CDR3: CASSIVSGIYNEQFF

J: TRBJ2-5
size: -
V: TRBV3-1/TRBV3-2
CDR3: CASSLTGTSGPGTQYF

J: TRBJ2-3
size: -
V: TRBV10-3
CDR3: CAISGPGTSTDTQYF

J: TRBJ2-1
size: -
V: TRBV5-1
CDR3: CASSSSVLAGDNEQFF

J: TRBJ2-7
size: -
V: TRBV5-1
CDR3: CASSPGQGRFLEQYF

J: TRBJ2-7
size: -
V: TRBV7-2
CDR3: CAITTHYYEQYF

J: TRBJ2-5
size: -
V: TRBV6-5
CDR3: CASSWGQQETQYF